The table lists the clone carrying this T cell receptor beta chain with a count of one. Its antigen remains unidentified. This specimen belongs to a study of T cell responses to AZD1222 COVID-19 vaccine. Study-level findings and limits: The breadth and depth of Spike-specific TCRs increased once two AZD1222 doses had been given.

This table comes from immunoSEQ multiplex PCR, and its TCRdb copy is limited to in-frame clones, with some not included. The table records about 150,000 clones, around nine tenths of them present only once. The germline gives CDR1 SGHVS, CDR2 FNYEAQ. The V segment lost 5 bases and the J segment 8 bases; nucleotides outside the gene matches: 12. CDR3 length equals 16 residues. The receptor comes from an adult in good health. The V and J genes are TRBV7-6 and TRBJ1-4, with 9 bases fitting TRBD1. The starting material was peripheral blood, obtained on day 0 of AZD1222 vaccination. CDR3 protein: CASSTRSGTGLEKLFF. In DNA form, the CDR3 reads TGTGCCAGCAGCACCCGTTCCGGGACAGGGTTAGAAAAACTGTTTTTT.